The present T cell receptor beta chain was sequenced within a study of blood T cell repertoires in COVID-19. About the research overall: Acute and convalescent COVID-19 samples came from the United States, Italy and Spain.

In the original analysis: From reference gene primer amplification, estimates of nucleated cell counts were derived. Only in-frame clones appear in the TCRdb table, and some are missing; sequencing was by immunoSEQ multiplex PCR. The V and J calls and the clone size are those of that table, but D and trimming were determined from the DNA. Counted here are some 58,000 clones, 83% occurring once; the ten biggest clones make up roughly 10%. Patients at the Seattle site were enrolled during active infection and followed longitudinally. The source of this sequence is a man aged 50-59 years with COVID-19, enrolled during active disease. The sample taken for sequencing was peripheral blood.

The chain's CDR3 is CASSQPSRTGAEAFF. For the CDR3, the DNA is TGTGCCAGCAGCCAACCGAGCCGCACAGGGGCGGAAGCTTTCTTT. The chain is built from TRBV6-6 and TRBJ1-1; TRBD1 aligns across 7 bases. The CDR3 consists of 15 residues. Germline values: CDR1 MNHNY, CDR2 SVGAGI (reference sequence). Trimming took 6 bases from V and 8 from J; bases not matched to a gene: 15.